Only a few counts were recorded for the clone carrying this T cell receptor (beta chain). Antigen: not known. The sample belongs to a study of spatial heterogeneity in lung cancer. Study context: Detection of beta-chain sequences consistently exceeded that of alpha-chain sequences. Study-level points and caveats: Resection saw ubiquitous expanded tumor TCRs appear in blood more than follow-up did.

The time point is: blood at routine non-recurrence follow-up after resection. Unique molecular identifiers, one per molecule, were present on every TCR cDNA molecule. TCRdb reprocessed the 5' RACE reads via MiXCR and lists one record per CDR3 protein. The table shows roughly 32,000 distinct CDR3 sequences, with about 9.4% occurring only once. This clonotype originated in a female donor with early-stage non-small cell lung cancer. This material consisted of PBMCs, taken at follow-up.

CDR3 region: CASSLTGLNTEAFF. The CDR3 nucleotides read TGTGCCAGCAGCTTGACAGGGCTTAACACTGAAGCTTTCTTT. The chain carries TRBV5-4 and TRBJ1-1; possibly TRBD1 for D (6 bases). Germline CDR1 SGHNT, CDR2 YYREEE (reference sequence). V lost 1 base and J 2 bases, leaving 9 bases between the germline ends. This CDR3 comprises 14 residues.